Described below is a single T cell receptor (beta chain) sequence and its context. Its antigen remains unknown. The table came from immunoSEQ multiplex PCR; TCRdb's copy has only in-frame clones and leaves some out. The table lists 150,000 to 190,000 clones, 80% to 90% of them singletons. Time point given: blood 2 weeks post-SBRT. Treatment: 15 Gy SBRT to primary tumor, nephrectomy 4 weeks later. Radiation-treated patients gave blood at baseline, week 2 and week 4. The patient's renal cell carcinoma had clear cell pathology. The sample belongs to a study of radiation and T cells in renal cell carcinoma. On the study more broadly: Nephrectomy followed 15 Gy stereotactic body radiation by 4 weeks. Regarding the study as a whole: From baseline, blood top tumor clonotypes peaked at 2 weeks post-radiation.

The CDR3 spans 16 residues. The V gene's germline CDR1 is MNHNY and CDR2 SVGAGI (reference sequence). Trimming took 6 bases from V and 4 from J, leaving 21 bases between them. The clonotype comes from a woman aged 50 to 65 with renal cell carcinoma. The source material was blood, sampled from a patient whose treatment included radiotherapy and nephrectomy. The V gene is TRBV6-6, the J gene TRBJ1-1; D gene unclear. CDR3 DNA: TGTGCCAGCAGCCGCCTCAACCAAGCGATGTCCACTGAAGCTTTCTTT. It is translated as CASSRLNQAMSTEAFF.